Reported below is one TCR beta chain. Antigen unknown. Each patient's relapse followed autologous stem cell transplantation, and brentuximab vedotin exposure varied. This sample was taken from a study of PD-1 blockade in classical Hodgkin lymphoma. The wider study: Patients were treated with nivolumab at 3 mg/kg, and this was given intravenously every 2 weeks.

Trimming removed 0 bases at V and 4 bases at J, with 12 bases between. This CDR3 is 14 amino acids long. From germline, CDR1 is GTSNPN and CDR2 SVGIG (reference sequence). Study-wide findings and caveats: Before treatment, complete responders showed about the same diversity as newly diagnosed patients. Newly diagnosed patients were said to have less baseline TCR diversity than healthy donors did. Repertoire difference causes, possibly disease activity or prior therapy, remain undefined.

The assay was immunoSEQ multiplex PCR, and TCRdb's table has in-frame clones only and misses some. This sample has tens of thousands of clones, with around 80% found just once. V and J are TRBV30 and TRBJ1-2; TRBD1 is a possible D gene (5 bases). The source of this sequence is a human donor with classical Hodgkin lymphoma. The source was peripheral blood mononuclear cells (PBMCs), collected before the second cycle of nivolumab. CDR3: CAWSVLGQGYGYTF. The CDR3 DNA sequence: TGTGCCTGGAGTGTACTAGGGCAGGGCTATGGCTACACCTTC.